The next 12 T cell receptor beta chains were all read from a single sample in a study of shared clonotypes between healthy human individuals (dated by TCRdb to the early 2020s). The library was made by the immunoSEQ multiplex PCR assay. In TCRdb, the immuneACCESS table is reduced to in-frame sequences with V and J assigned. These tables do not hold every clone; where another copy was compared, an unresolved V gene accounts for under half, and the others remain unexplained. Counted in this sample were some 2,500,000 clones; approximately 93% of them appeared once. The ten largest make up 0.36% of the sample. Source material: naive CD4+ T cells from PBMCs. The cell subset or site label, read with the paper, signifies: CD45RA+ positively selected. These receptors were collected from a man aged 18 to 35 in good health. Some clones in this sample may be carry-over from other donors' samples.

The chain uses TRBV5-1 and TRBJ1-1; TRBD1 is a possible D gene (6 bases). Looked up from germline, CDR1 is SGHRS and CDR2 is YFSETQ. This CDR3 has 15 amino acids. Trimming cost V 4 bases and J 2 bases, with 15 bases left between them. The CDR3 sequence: CASSPIGQRNTEAFF. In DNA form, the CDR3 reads TGCGCCAGCAGCCCTATCGGACAGCGTAACACTGAAGCTTTCTTT.

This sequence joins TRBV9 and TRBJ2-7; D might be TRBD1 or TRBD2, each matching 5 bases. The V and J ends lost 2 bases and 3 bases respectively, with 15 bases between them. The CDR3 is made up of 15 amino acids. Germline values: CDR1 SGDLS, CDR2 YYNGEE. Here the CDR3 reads CASSVLPGPSYEQYF. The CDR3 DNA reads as TGTGCCAGCAGCGTCCTCCCGGGACCGAGCTACGAGCAGTACTTC.

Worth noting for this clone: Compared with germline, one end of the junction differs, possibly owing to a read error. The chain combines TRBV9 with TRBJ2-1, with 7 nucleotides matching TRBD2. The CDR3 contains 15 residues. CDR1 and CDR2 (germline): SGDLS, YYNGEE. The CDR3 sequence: CASSVFNRDYHEQFF. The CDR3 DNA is TGTGCCAGCAGCGTCTTTAACCGGGACTACCATGAGCAGTTCTTC.

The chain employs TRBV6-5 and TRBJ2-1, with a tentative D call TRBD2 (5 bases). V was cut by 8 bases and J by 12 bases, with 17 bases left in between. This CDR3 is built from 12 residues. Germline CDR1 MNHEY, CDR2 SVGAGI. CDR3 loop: CASAPPRGSQFF. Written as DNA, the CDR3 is TGTGCCAGCGCCCCCCCTCGGGGTTCGCAGTTCTTC.

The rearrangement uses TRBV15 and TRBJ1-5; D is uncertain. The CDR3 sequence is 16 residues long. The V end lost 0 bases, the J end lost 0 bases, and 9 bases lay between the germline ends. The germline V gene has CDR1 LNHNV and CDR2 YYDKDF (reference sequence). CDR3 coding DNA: TGTGCCACCAGCAGAGATCGGGGTAATAGCAATCAGCCCCAGCATTTT. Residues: CATSRDRGNSNQPQHF.

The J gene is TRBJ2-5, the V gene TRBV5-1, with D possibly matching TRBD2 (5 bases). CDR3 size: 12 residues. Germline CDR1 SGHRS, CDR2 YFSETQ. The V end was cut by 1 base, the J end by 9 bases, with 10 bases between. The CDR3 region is CASSLTDGAQYF. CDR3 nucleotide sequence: TGCGCCAGCAGCTTGACGGACGGGGCCCAGTACTTC.

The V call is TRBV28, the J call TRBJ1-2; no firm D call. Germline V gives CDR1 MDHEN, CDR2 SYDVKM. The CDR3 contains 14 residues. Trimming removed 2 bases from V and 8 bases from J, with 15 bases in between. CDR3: CASSLGGPVIGYTF. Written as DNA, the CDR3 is TGTGCCAGCAGTTTAGGCGGGCCGGTTATCGGCTACACCTTC.

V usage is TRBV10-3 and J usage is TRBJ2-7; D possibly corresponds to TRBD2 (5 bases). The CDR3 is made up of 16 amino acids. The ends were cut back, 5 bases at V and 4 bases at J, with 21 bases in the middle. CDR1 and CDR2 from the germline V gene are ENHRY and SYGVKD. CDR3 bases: TGTGCCATCAGTAGCACCGCCAGTCGGGGTCGTTACGAGCAGTACTTC. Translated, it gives CAISSTASRGRYEQYF.

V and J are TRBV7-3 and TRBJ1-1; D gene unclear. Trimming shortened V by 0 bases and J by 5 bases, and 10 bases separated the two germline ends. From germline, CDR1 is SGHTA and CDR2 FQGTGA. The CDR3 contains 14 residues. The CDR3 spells CASSLTGSETEAFF. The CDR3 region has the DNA TGTGCCAGCAGCTTAACGGGGTCGGAGACTGAAGCTTTCTTT.

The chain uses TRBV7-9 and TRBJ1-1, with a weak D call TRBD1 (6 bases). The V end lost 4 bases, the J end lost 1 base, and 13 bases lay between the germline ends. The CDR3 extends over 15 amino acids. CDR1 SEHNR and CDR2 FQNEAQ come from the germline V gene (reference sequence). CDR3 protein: CASSSQGQRNTEAFF. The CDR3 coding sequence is TGTGCCAGCAGCTCACAGGGCCAGAGGAACACTGAAGCTTTCTTT.

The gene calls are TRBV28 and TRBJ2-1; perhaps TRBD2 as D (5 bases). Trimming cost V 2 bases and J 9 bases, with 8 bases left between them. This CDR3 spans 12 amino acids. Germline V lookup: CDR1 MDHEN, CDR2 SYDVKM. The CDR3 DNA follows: TGTGCCAGCAGTTTAAGCGGTAGTGAGCAGTTCTTC. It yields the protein CASSLSGSEQFF. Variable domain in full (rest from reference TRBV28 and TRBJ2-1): DVKVTQSSRYLVKRTGEKVFLECVQDMDHENMFWYRQDPGLGLRLIYFSYDVKMKEKGDIPEGYSVSREKKERFSLILESASTNQTSMYLCASSLSGSEQFFGPGTRLTVL.

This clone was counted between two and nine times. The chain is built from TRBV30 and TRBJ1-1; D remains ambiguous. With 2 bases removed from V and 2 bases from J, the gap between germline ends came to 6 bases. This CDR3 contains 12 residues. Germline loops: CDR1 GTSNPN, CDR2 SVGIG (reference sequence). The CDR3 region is CAWSIGNTEAFF. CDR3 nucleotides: TGTGCCTGGAGTATAGGTAACACTGAAGCTTTCTTT.